This T cell receptor (beta chain) was recorded in a study of PD-L1 blockade in urothelial cancer. In its sample, this clone was seen a few times. TCRdb's table, derived via immunoSEQ multiplex PCR, lists solely in-frame clones and lacks some. The table has fewer than 1,500 clones, approximately 41% seen once; the top ten hold 7.6%. Germline V gives CDR1 SGHNT, CDR2 YENEEA. The CDR3 loop spans 19 amino acids. V gave up 5 bases and J gave up 1 base, with 25 bases separating them. This TCR derives from a man aged 60 to 69 with urothelial cancer. The material sequenced was tumor tissue, taken before atezolizumab (anti-PD-L1) treatment. The gene calls are TRBV11-3 and TRBJ2-3, with D perhaps given as TRBD1 or TRBD2 (5 bases each). In DNA form, the CDR3 reads TGTGCCAGCAGCCTATTCGGGACGGCCGGCGGAGGTGGCACAGATACGCAGTATTTT. Amino acid sequence: CASSLFGTAGGGGTDTQYF.